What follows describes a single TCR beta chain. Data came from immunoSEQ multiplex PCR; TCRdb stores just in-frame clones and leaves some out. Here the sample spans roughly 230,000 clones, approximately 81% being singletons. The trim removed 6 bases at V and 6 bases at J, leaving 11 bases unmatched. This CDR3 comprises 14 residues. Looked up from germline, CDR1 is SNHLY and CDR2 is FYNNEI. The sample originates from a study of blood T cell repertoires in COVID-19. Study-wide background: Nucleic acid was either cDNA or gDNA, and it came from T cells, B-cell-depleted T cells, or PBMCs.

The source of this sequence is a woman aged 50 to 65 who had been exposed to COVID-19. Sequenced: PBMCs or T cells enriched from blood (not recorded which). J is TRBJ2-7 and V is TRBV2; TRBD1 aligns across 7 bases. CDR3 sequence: CASSREGAGGEQYF. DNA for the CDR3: TGTGCCAGCAGCCGTGAGGGGGCTGGGGGCGAGCAGTACTTC.